The next 19 T cell receptor beta chains were all read from a single sample in a study of blood T cell repertoires in COVID-19 (dated by TCRdb to 2020 to 2021). The receptor library was made with the immunoSEQ multiplex PCR assay. This is the immuneACCESS table as TCRdb keeps it, with only in-frame sequences that have V and J called. A part of the clones is gone; compared with another copy, unresolved V genes explain less than half, and the rest is unexplained. Present in this sample are 250,000 to 300,000 clones, about 89% of which were seen just once. The ten top clones hold around 12% of the sample. Specimen: peripheral blood. These receptor sequences come from a woman aged 55-70 years with acute or convalescent COVID-19.

V is TRBV24-1 and J is TRBJ2-1; tentatively, D is TRBD2 (5 bases). Trimming removed 3 bases at V and 0 bases at J, with 11 bases between. Germline CDR1 KGHDR, CDR2 SFDVKD. The CDR3 extends over 16 amino acids. CDR3 DNA sequence: TGTGCCACCAGTGATCGTGGGGAGATCTCCTACAATGAGCAGTTCTTC. Its translation: CATSDRGEISYNEQFF.

The chain couples TRBV12-3 or TRBV12-4 to TRBJ1-1, with D perhaps TRBD1 (5 bases). V was trimmed by 1 base and J by 7 bases, leaving 10 bases between them. There are 13 residues in the CDR3. CDR3: CASSLGAGIEAFF. CDR3 nucleotide sequence: TGTGCCAGCAGTTTAGGGGCAGGGATTGAAGCTTTCTTT.

The chain recombines TRBV19 with TRBJ2-2; TRBD2 matches at 9 bases. CDR1 and CDR2 (germline): LNHDA, SQIVND (reference sequence). The trim removed 3 bases at V and 5 bases at J, leaving 4 bases unmatched. The CDR3 spans 15 residues. CDR3 in amino acids: CASSMGTSQTGELFF. The CDR3 nucleotides are TGTGCCAGTAGTATGGGGACTAGCCAAACCGGGGAGCTGTTTTTT.

J is TRBJ2-3 and V is TRBV10-3; D unclear. V was shortened by 3 bases and J by 10 bases, with 14 bases between the two germline ends. Germline V CDR1 and CDR2: ENHRY, SYGVKD. There are 13 residues in the CDR3. CDR3 sequence: CAISEVLVLPQYF. The CDR3 DNA reads TGTGCCATCAGTGAAGTATTAGTCCTACCGCAGTATTTT.

The rearrangement uses TRBV28 and TRBJ1-6, with a tentative D call TRBD1 (5 bases). The CDR3 loop spans 12 amino acids. The V and J ends lost 6 bases and 10 bases respectively, with 10 bases between them. Per the germline V gene, CDR1 is MDHEN and CDR2 is SYDVKM. CDR3 bases: TGTGCCAGCAGGGGAGGGGTGTCACCCCTCCACTTT. This encodes CASRGGVSPLHF.

This chain links TRBV5-1 with TRBJ1-3; maybe TRBD1 (6 bases). Germline CDR1 and CDR2: SGHRS and YFSETQ. The germline V and J ends were trimmed by 0 bases and 9 bases, with 16 bases remaining between them. This CDR3 is built from 15 residues. DNA of the CDR3: TGCGCCAGCAGCTTGGCAACAGGGAAATTCGGCACCATATATTTT. Encoded protein: CASSLATGKFGTIYF.

This chain connects TRBV9 to TRBJ1-6, with a weak D call TRBD1 (6 bases). With 0 bases removed from V and 5 bases from J, the gap between germline ends came to 12 bases. The CDR3 is 16 amino acids. Germline CDR1 is SGDLS and CDR2 is YYNGEE. CDR3 sequence (DNA): TGTGCCAGCAGCGTAGGCTCCCAGGGGAATAATTCACCCCTCCACTTT. It is translated as CASSVGSQGNNSPLHF.

J is TRBJ1-5 and V is TRBV28, with 8 bases lining up with TRBD1. Germline V CDR1 and CDR2: MDHEN, SYDVKM. V lost 4 bases to trimming and J lost 5 bases; unmatched junction nucleotides: 13. The CDR3 covers 17 residues. The CDR3 nucleotides are TGTGCCAGCAGTTCTATTATCGTGGACAGGGATGATCAGCCCCAGCATTTT. Its translation is CASSSIIVDRDDQPQHF.

The chain uses TRBV29-1 and TRBJ2-1; 9 bases are a match to TRBD2. This CDR3 contains 15 residues. Unmatched junction bases numbered 9, after V lost 3 bases and J lost 6 bases. Germline CDR1 SQVTM, CDR2 ANQGSEA. CDR3 in DNA: TGCAGCGTTGACCCGAGCGGGGGGAGGGGCAATGAGCAGTTCTTC. Translating it yields CSVDPSGGRGNEQFF.

This clone was detected only once. The chain combines TRBV7-9 with TRBJ2-3, with 10 nucleotides matching TRBD1. The V gene's germline CDR1 is SEHNR and CDR2 FQNEAQ (reference sequence). Trimming cost V 3 bases and J 5 bases; bases outside gene matches: 5. The CDR3 has 15 amino acids. CDR3 region: CASSFATGGLDTQYF. CDR3 coding DNA: TGTGCCAGCAGCTTCGCGACAGGGGGCCTAGATACGCAGTATTTT.

The gene calls are TRBV9 and TRBJ2-4; 7 positions agree with TRBD1. This CDR3 has 16 amino acids. V lost 0 bases to trimming and J lost 6 bases; unmatched junction nucleotides: 9. Germline CDR1 reads SGDLS; CDR2 reads YYNGEE. CDR3 coding DNA: TGTGCCAGCAGCGTAGCGACAGGGTTGGGTCGAAACATTCAGTACTTC. It is translated as CASSVATGLGRNIQYF.

The J gene is TRBJ2-2, the V gene TRBV10-3; D is unresolved. Trimming left V 4 bases short and J 1 base short, with 7 bases between. Germline values: CDR1 ENHRY, CDR2 SYGVKD. CDR3 size: 14 residues. The CDR3 spells CAISGVLNTGELFF. As DNA, the CDR3 is TGTGCCATCAGTGGAGTACTGAACACCGGGGAGCTGTTTTTT.

The genes are TRBV27 and TRBJ1-2, with 7 positions matching TRBD1. The CDR3 is 14 residues long. In germline, CDR1 is MNHEY, CDR2 SMNVEV (reference sequence). Trimming removed 6 bases from V and 8 bases from J; junction bases left unmatched: 12. CDR3 in DNA: TGTGCCAGCAGCCGGGACACAGGGGTGAGCGGCTACACCTTC. Its translation is CASSRDTGVSGYTF.

The CDR3 DNA follows: TGTGCCAGCTCTGGGGACAGGGGTAGCAATCAGCCCCAGCATTTT. Translating gives CASSGDRGSNQPQHF. The gene calls are TRBV18 and TRBJ1-5, with 10 bases fitting TRBD1. CDR1 and CDR2 (germline): KGHSH, LQKENI. The CDR3 has 15 residues. J lost 0 bases, V lost 6 bases, and 2 bases had no gene match. Drawing the rest from reference TRBV18 and TRBJ1-5, the complete variable domain is NAGVMQNPRHLVRRRGQEARLRCSPMKGHSHVYWYRQLPEEGLKFMVYLQKENIIDESGMPKERFSAEFPKEGPSILRIQQVVRGDSAAYFCASSGDRGSNQPQHFGDGTRLSIL.

J is TRBJ1-2 and V is TRBV6-5, with a possible D match to TRBD1 (6 bases). From germline, CDR1 is MNHEY and CDR2 SVGAGI. CDR3 length equals 14 residues. The germline V and J ends were trimmed by 5 bases and 7 bases, with 17 bases remaining between them. The CDR3 region has the DNA TGTGCCAGCAGTCCTGGGGGCCCTTATACTGGCTACACCTTC. The encoded protein is CASSPGGPYTGYTF.

This clone was picked up one time. The CDR3 sequence: CASSVQKAGQTQHDENYGYTF. The DNA of the CDR3 is TGTGCCAGCAGCGTACAAAAAGCTGGACAAACTCAACATGATGAAAACTATGGCTACACCTTC. The chain carries TRBV9 and TRBJ1-2, with a possible D match to TRBD1 (5 bases). V lost 1 base and J 2 bases, leaving 30 bases between the germline ends. The CDR3 consists of 21 residues. Germline CDR1 is SGDLS and CDR2 is YYNGEE.

V and J are TRBV28 and TRBJ1-6, with D uncertain. The V and J ends lost 6 bases and 2 bases respectively, with 11 bases between them. The CDR3 sequence is 15 residues long. Per the germline V gene, CDR1 is MDHEN and CDR2 is SYDVKM. CDR3 DNA sequence: TGTGCCAGCAGAACCAGACAAGCCTATAATTCACCCCTCCACTTT. Encoded protein: CASRTRQAYNSPLHF.

The rearrangement links TRBV2 to TRBJ1-6; D not resolved. The CDR3 is 15 amino acids. V was trimmed by 5 bases and J by 6 bases, leaving 14 bases between them. In germline, CDR1 is SNHLY, CDR2 FYNNEI. This CDR3 reads CASSQGGGFNSPLHF. In nucleotides, the CDR3 is TGTGCCAGCAGTCAAGGTGGCGGCTTTAATTCACCCCTCCACTTT. The variable domain in full, completed from reference TRBV2 and TRBJ1-6, reads EPEVTQTPSHQVTQMGQEVILRCVPISNHLYFYWYRQILGQKVEFLVSFYNNEISEKSEIFDDQFSVERPDGSNFTLKIRSTKLEDSAMYFCASSQGGGFNSPLHFGNGTRLTVT.

This clone was detected only a few times. The CDR3 nucleotides read TGTGCCAGCAGCTATACAGGGGGCCATAATTCACCCCTCCACTTT. Protein: CASSYTGGHNSPLHF. This chain uses TRBV5-6 with TRBJ1-6; 9 positions agree with TRBD1. The germline V gene encodes CDR1 SGHDT and CDR2 YYEEEE. The V segment lost 3 bases and the J segment 5 bases; nucleotides outside the gene matches: 3. The CDR3 spans 15 residues.